The 20 T cell receptor beta chains below were found in one sample sequenced in a study of T cell repertoires in aging, cancer and after chemotherapy. The template was genomic DNA from peripheral blood, not RNA. Rearranged V-D-J TRB sequences were amplified with a mixed TRB-A/B primer pool. Using its own MiXCR run on the multiplex PCR reads, TCRdb lists one record per CDR3 protein. The table includes 10,000 to 13,000 distinct CDR3 sequences, 20% to 30% detected once. The sample consisted of blood. Receptor source: a human donor in good health.

On this clonotype itself: A clone one base away is much larger, so this may be a read error. The rearrangement links TRBV12-3 or TRBV12-4 to TRBJ2-1; TRBD2 agrees at 10 bases. The CDR3 is 14 residues long. The CDR3 is CSTSGLAGDYEQFF. As DNA, the CDR3 is TGTTCCACATCGGGTCTAGCGGGGGACTATGAGCAGTTCTTC.

By proportion, this clonotype is medium-sized. J is TRBJ2-2 and V is TRBV6-4, with a tentative D call TRBD2 (5 bases). The CDR3 spans 14 residues. Trimming left V 6 bases short and J 4 bases short, with 12 bases between. Germline V gene sequence: CDR1 MRHNA, CDR2 SNTAGT. CDR3: CASSTGSGTGELFF. Here the CDR3 DNA reads TGTGCCAGCAGCACGGGGAGCGGCACCGGGGAGCTGTTTTTT.

Remarks on this clonotype: No DNA is shown, since the ends of the CDR3 on it are uncertain; the CDR3 is the one TCRdb lists. V gene TRBV20-1 combines with J gene TRBJ2-2; the D call in the table, TRBD2, was not verified against the DNA. The length of the CDR3 is 23 amino acids, counting both ends. Germline assignment: CDR1 DFQATT and CDR2 SNEGSKA (reference sequence). The CDR3 here is CSARDGASEHEQYFGPGTGELFF.

This clonotype is medium-sized in the sample. The J gene is TRBJ2-1, the V gene TRBV6-5; TRBD2 agrees at 14 bases. Germline trimming cut 6 bases from V and 7 bases from J; bases unmatched to any gene: 5. The CDR3 length is 15 residues. Germline V gives CDR1 MNHEY, CDR2 SVGAGI. CDR3 in DNA: TGTGCCAGCAGCCGACTAGCGGGGGGGAGGAATGAGCAGTTCTTC. Translating gives CASSRLAGGRNEQFF.

The chain links TRBV15 to TRBJ2-1; D might be TRBD1 (5 bases). V was trimmed by 0 bases and J by 3 bases, leaving 12 bases between them. The CDR3 is made up of 16 amino acids. Per germline, CDR1 LNHNV and CDR2 YYDKDF (reference sequence). The CDR3 bases are TGTGCCACCAGCAGAGATCGCGTCAGGGACTACAATGAGCAGTTCTTC. Amino acid sequence: CATSRDRVRDYNEQFF.

Comments on this clonotype: The junction differs from germline at one of its ends, possibly a read error. V gene TRBV6-5 combines with J gene TRBJ2-3; D is possibly TRBD2 (6 bases). Germline CDR1 is MNHEY and CDR2 is SVGAGI. The length of the CDR3 is 17 residues. The CDR3 DNA follows: TGTGCCAGCAGTAAAGAGACTAGGGGCCCCAGCACAGATAGGCAGTATTTT. Translated, it gives CASSKETRGPSTDRQYF.

A few counts support this clonotype. The chain employs TRBV20-1 and TRBJ1-4; TRBD1 is a possible D gene (6 bases). Germline V CDR1 and CDR2: DFQATT, SNEGSKA (reference sequence). The V end lost 6 bases, the J end lost 4 bases, and 12 bases lay between the germline ends. The CDR3 covers 13 residues. Here the CDR3 DNA reads TGCAGTGCCTCCAGGACAGTTAATGAAAAACTGTTTTTT. This gives the protein CSASRTVNEKLFF.

This clonotype ranks as medium-sized (0.01 to 0.1%). The rearrangement links TRBV5-4 to TRBJ1-1; D call uncertain. The CDR3 runs 14 residues. Trimming removed 2 bases at V and 4 bases at J, with 12 bases between. CDR1 is SGHNT, CDR2 YYREEE, per germline (reference sequence). The CDR3 spells CASSFKSYGTEAFF. Here the CDR3 DNA reads TGTGCCAGCAGCTTTAAGTCGTATGGCACTGAAGCTTTCTTT.

The sample holds a few counts of this clonotype. The chain recombines TRBV10-3 with TRBJ2-3; D uncertain. Germline V gene data show CDR1 as ENHRY and CDR2 as SYGVKD. V shed 7 bases and J shed 4 bases, with 15 bases lying between them. The CDR3 is 14 residues long. The CDR3 DNA follows: TGTGCCATCAAGGACGCCTACCCCCCAGATACGCAGTATTTT. Translated: CAIKDAYPPDTQYF.

V usage is TRBV6-1 and J usage is TRBJ1-2, with D perhaps matching TRBD1 (6 bases). V lost 7 bases to trimming and J lost 2 bases, with 14 bases between them. The CDR3 sequence is 14 residues long. CDR1 is MNHNS, CDR2 SASEGT, per germline. CDR3 sequence: CASTQYRANYGYTF. CDR3 bases: TGTGCCAGCACGCAGTACAGGGCCAACTATGGCTACACCTTC.

This chain links TRBV6-1 with TRBJ2-6; TRBD1 matches 9 bases. The CDR3 is 18 amino acids. Germline CDR1 reads MNHNS; CDR2 reads SASEGT. After removal of 7 bases from V and 0 bases from J, the junction contained 10 bases not matched to a gene. As DNA, the CDR3 is TGTGCCAGCACTCCCCCCGGGACAGGGTTCTCTGGGGCCAACGTCCTGACTTTC. It codes for CASTPPGTGFSGANVLTF.

By share, this clonotype counts as medium-sized. This sequence joins TRBV7-6 and TRBJ2-5; D ambiguous. The germline V and J ends were trimmed by 1 base and 6 bases, with 9 bases remaining between them. The CDR3 spans 13 residues. Germline loops: CDR1 SGHVS, CDR2 FNYEAQ. Here the CDR3 DNA reads TGTGCCAGCAGCTTAGAAGGGCGGCAGACCCAGTACTTC. Encoded protein: CASSLEGRQTQYF.

The V gene is TRBV11-1, the J gene TRBJ2-7, with TRBD2 matching over 9 bases. V shed 1 base, J shed 0 bases, and the junction held 4 bases outside the gene matches. The CDR3 has 16 residues. Germline V gives CDR1 SGHAT, CDR2 FQDESV (reference sequence). The CDR3 DNA reads TGTGCCAGCAGCTTAGAACCGGGACTAGCCTCCTACGAGCAGTACTTC. Protein product: CASSLEPGLASYEQYF.

This chain joins TRBV7-9 and TRBJ1-2, with a tentative D call TRBD1 (5 bases). Germline V gene data show CDR1 as SEHNR and CDR2 as FQNEAQ (reference sequence). The CDR3 covers 14 residues. The V end was cut by 2 bases, the J end by 8 bases, with 15 bases between. This CDR3 is CASSLSIMGVGYTF. In DNA, the CDR3 is TGTGCCAGCAGCTTATCCATTATGGGGGTCGGCTACACCTTC.

The rearrangement joins TRBV9 to TRBJ2-3, with a weak D call TRBD1 (7 bases). Germline CDR1 reads SGDLS; CDR2 reads YYNGEE. The V end lost 7 bases, the J end lost 0 bases, and 15 bases lay between the germline ends. This CDR3 is built from 15 residues. CDR3 region: CASGRAGGSTDTQYF. The DNA for the CDR3 is TGTGCCAGCGGAAGAGCAGGGGGGAGCACAGATACGCAGTATTTT.

The rearrangement links TRBV20-1 to TRBJ2-5; 8 nucleotides agree with TRBD2. Looked up from germline, CDR1 is DFQATT and CDR2 is SNEGSKA (reference sequence). This CDR3 comprises 17 residues. Trimming removed 4 bases from V and 3 bases from J; junction bases left unmatched: 16. The CDR3 sequence is CSAKAPGIAGFKETQYF. In DNA, the CDR3 is TGCAGTGCTAAAGCCCCCGGGATAGCGGGGTTCAAAGAGACCCAGTACTTC.

The chain links TRBV5-1 to TRBJ2-1; 9 nucleotides agree with TRBD1. V lost 3 bases to trimming and J lost 8 bases; unmatched junction nucleotides: 9. The CDR3 contains 15 residues. Germline-derived CDR1 and CDR2 are SGHRS and YFSETQ. The chain's CDR3 is CASSSGTGMSDEQFF. Here the CDR3 DNA reads TGCGCCAGCAGCTCCGGGACAGGGATGAGCGATGAGCAGTTCTTC.

The table lists this clonotype with a few counts. The chain is built from TRBV11-2 and TRBJ2-2; 8 bases map to TRBD2. Germline CDR1 is SGHAT and CDR2 is FQNNGV. The junction had 5 bases not matched to a gene; V was cut back by 5 bases and J by 0 bases. This CDR3 is built from 16 residues. The CDR3 coding sequence is TGTGCCAGCAGCCGGGGGGGGATTACGAACACCGGGGAGCTGTTTTTT. Translation: CASSRGGITNTGELFF.

Remarks on this clonotype: A much larger clone lies one base from this, so it may be a read error. The V call is TRBV11-1, the J call TRBJ1-2; possible D gene TRBD1, 5 bases. Trimming took off 5 bases at V and 9 bases at J, with 19 bases between the two ends. CDR3 length equals 14 residues. Germline V lookup: CDR1 SGHAT, CDR2 FQDESV (reference sequence). CDR3 sequence reads: CASSPSPGFRCYTF. Here the CDR3 DNA reads TGTGCCAGCAGCCCAAGCCCAGGGTTTAGATGCTACACCTTC.

This clonotype appeared a few times. This chain connects TRBV7-3 to TRBJ2-3; 8 positions agree with TRBD2. CDR1 is SGHTA, CDR2 FQGTGA, per germline. V dropped 5 bases and J dropped 5; count of bases not matched to a gene: 9. This CDR3 is built from 15 residues. DNA for the CDR3: TGTGCCAGCAGCCCTTATCAGCGGGGGCTAGATACGCAGTATTTT. This translates into CASSPYQRGLDTQYF.